The TCR beta chain described here comes from a study of long-term antiretroviral therapy in people with HIV. With survey level as its setting, the immunoSEQ assay was v3.0. TCRdb keeps only in-frame clones here, not all; method: immunoSEQ multiplex PCR. The sample has around 21,000 clones, roughly 79% seen once. Germline assignment: CDR1 KGHSH and CDR2 LQKENI. The V segment lost 3 bases and the J segment 6 bases; nucleotides outside the gene matches: 13. There are 16 residues in the CDR3. This clone has a handful of counts. The chain combines TRBV18 with TRBJ2-7; 8 bases line up with TRBD1. The input for sequencing was unsorted PBMCs, taken 0.1 years before starting antiretroviral therapy. This TCR was sampled from a man aged 35 to 55 with HIV. Here the CDR3 reads CASSPISSTGAGEQYF. The CDR3 DNA is TGTGCCAGCTCACCTATATCCTCGACAGGGGCGGGCGAGCAGTACTTC.